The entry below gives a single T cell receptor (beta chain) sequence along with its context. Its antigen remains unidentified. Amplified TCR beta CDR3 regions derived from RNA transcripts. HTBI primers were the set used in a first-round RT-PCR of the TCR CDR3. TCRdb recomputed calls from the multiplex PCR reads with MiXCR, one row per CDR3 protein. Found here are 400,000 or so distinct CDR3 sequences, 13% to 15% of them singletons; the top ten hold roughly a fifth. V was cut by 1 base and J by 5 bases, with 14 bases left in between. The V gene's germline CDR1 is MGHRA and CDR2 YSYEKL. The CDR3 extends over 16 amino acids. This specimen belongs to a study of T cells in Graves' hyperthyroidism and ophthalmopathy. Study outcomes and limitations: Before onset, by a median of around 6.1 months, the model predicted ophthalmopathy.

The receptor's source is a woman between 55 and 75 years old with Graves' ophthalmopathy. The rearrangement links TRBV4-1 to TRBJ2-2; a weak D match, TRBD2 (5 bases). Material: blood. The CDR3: CASSQGAGRGTGELFF. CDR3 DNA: TGCGCCAGCAGCCAAGGTGCCGGGCGAGGGACCGGGGAGCTGTTTTTT.